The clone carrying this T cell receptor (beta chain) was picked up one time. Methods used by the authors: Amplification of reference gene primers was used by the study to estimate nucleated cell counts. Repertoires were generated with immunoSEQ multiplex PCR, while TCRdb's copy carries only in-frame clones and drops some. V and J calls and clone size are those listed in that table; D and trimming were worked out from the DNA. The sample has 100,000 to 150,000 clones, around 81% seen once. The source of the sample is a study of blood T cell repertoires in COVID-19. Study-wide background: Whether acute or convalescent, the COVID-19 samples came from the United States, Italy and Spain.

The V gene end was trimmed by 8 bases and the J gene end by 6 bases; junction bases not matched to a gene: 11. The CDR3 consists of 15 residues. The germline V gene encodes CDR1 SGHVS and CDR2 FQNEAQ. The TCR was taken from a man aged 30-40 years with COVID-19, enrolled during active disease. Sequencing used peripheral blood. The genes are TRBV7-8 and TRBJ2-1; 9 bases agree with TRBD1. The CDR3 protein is CASDRGELAVNEQFF. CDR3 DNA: TGTGCCAGCGACAGGGGGGAGCTAGCGGTCAATGAGCAGTTCTTC.